The 8 T cell receptor beta chains listed next were all sequenced from one sample in a study of cytomegalovirus exposure and HLA in healthy donors. PCR amplification relied on 60 Vbeta primers (plus 13 Jbeta primers). Some clones are missing from TCRdb's copy, which holds only in-frame ones; the method was immunoSEQ multiplex PCR. Among approximately 140,000 clones listed, roughly four fifths were seen once. Source material: PBMCs. The receptors stem from a woman between 40 and 55 years old in good health and CMV-seropositive.

A few counts support this clone. The chain uses TRBV6-5 and TRBJ1-5, with D unclear. V lost 0 bases and J lost 7, with 13 bases in between. From germline, CDR1 is MNHEY and CDR2 SVGAGI. This CDR3 is built from 15 residues. The CDR3: CASSYSRAPEQPQHF. CDR3 in DNA: TGTGCCAGCAGTTACTCGAGGGCCCCGGAACAGCCCCAGCATTTT.

The chain carries TRBV2 and TRBJ2-5, with 11 bases fitting TRBD1. From germline, CDR1 is SNHLY and CDR2 FYNNEI. The CDR3 is made up of 15 amino acids. V was clipped by 5 bases and J by 2 bases; unmatched bases: 4. CDR3 in DNA: TGTGCCAGCAGTCTGGACAGGGGGCTTCAAGAGACCCAGTACTTC. Its translation is CASSLDRGLQETQYF.

This clone showed up just a few times. The V and J genes are TRBV5-6 and TRBJ2-5; D is ambiguous. V shed 1 base and J shed 5 bases, with 12 bases lying between them. Germline V gene lookup returns CDR1 SGHDT and CDR2 YYEEEE. The CDR3 runs to 14 residues. The DNA for the CDR3 is TGTGCCAGCAGCTTGACTCAGGTTGGGGAGACCCAGTACTTC. It yields the protein CASSLTQVGETQYF.

This chain links TRBV28 with TRBJ1-4; the match to TRBD1 covers 10 bases. V was clipped by 9 bases and J by 8 bases; unmatched bases: 3. CDR3 size: 12 residues. The germline gives CDR1 MDHEN, CDR2 SYDVKM. CDR3 coding DNA: TGTGCCAGTGGACAGGGGGGCGAAAAACTGTTTTTT. Translated, it gives CASGQGGEKLFF.

CDR3 bases: TGTGCCTGGAGTGTATCCGGGTTGAGCTCCTACAATGAGCAGTTCTTC. Encoded protein: CAWSVSGLSSYNEQFF. J is TRBJ2-1 and V is TRBV30, with D unclear. Germline V gene lookup returns CDR1 GTSNPN and CDR2 SVGIG (reference sequence). The CDR3 runs 16 residues. The ends were cut back, 0 bases at V and 0 bases at J, with 12 bases in the middle.

This rearrangement joins TRBV15 to TRBJ1-2, with 7 bases aligning to TRBD1. This CDR3 contains 15 residues. The germline gives CDR1 LNHNV, CDR2 YYDKDF (reference sequence). The J segment lost 6 bases and the V segment lost 4 bases, leaving 11 bases of the junction unmatched. The CDR3 coding sequence is TGTGCCACCAGCATCGACCCAGACAGGGAGAATGGCTACACCTTC. Its protein product is CATSIDPDRENGYTF.

The rearrangement uses TRBV7-8 and TRBJ1-2; D ambiguous. This CDR3 has 14 residues. Between the trimmed V and J ends, which lost 1 base and 8 bases, there was a span of 14 bases. In germline, CDR1 is SGHVS, CDR2 FQNEAQ. The CDR3 nucleotides are TGTGCCAGCAGCTTAGTCCGCAAGGAGGGCGGCTACACCTTC. Its translation: CASSLVRKEGGYTF.

V gene TRBV23-1 combines with J gene TRBJ2-1, with a tentative D call TRBD1 (6 bases). TRBV23-1 counts as an open reading frame of uncertain function. The ends were cut back, 3 bases at V and 13 bases at J, with 10 bases in the middle. The CDR3 runs to 11 residues. CDR3: CASSQDSDQFF. The CDR3 DNA follows: TGCGCCAGCAGTCAGGACAGCGACCAGTTCTTC.